Shown below are 9 T cell receptor beta chains from a single sample sequenced in a study of T cell repertoires in cytomegalovirus infection. MiXCR, run by TCRdb on the reads, gives a single entry per CDR3 protein. The table records some 170,000 distinct CDR3 sequences, roughly 15% of them present only once. Sequences were obtained from CD8+ T cells from PBMCs. The origin of the receptors is a human donor in good health (CMV status not recorded). Some clones in this sample may be carry-over from other donors' samples.

The chain has TRBV5-6 and TRBJ1-6; the D gene is possibly TRBD1 (6 bases). The V gene's germline CDR1 is SGHDT and CDR2 YYEEEE. Deletions cut 4 bases from V and 4 bases from J, with 12 bases between. The CDR3 covers 15 residues. The CDR3 DNA follows: TGTGCCAGCAGCGCCCTGACAGGTTATAATTCACCCCTCCACTTT. Protein: CASSALTGYNSPLHF.

V usage is TRBV12-5 and J usage is TRBJ1-5, with D maybe TRBD1 (6 bases). This CDR3 region has 12 residues. Trimming took 10 bases from V and 5 from J, leaving 12 bases between them. The germline gives CDR1 LGHNT, CDR2 FRNRAP. CDR3 DNA: TGTGCTACAACGAGGGGGGATCAGCCCCAGCATTTT. It codes for CATTRGDQPQHF.

In its sample, this clonotype was seen a few times. Here the CDR3 reads CASSLGTGYMNTEAFF. As DNA, the CDR3 is TGTGCCAGCAGTTTAGGAACAGGCTACATGAACACTGAAGCTTTCTTT. The V and J genes are TRBV28 and TRBJ1-1, with a possible D match to TRBD1 (5 bases). The CDR3 runs 16 residues. Trimming took 2 bases from V and 0 from J, leaving 13 bases between them. Germline CDR1 reads MDHEN; CDR2 reads SYDVKM.

This chain joins TRBV15 and TRBJ2-3; D might be TRBD2 (6 bases). CDR3 length: 15 residues. Germline V lookup: CDR1 LNHNV, CDR2 YYDKDF (reference sequence). V shed 5 bases and J shed 0 bases, with 12 bases lying between them. This chain's CDR3 is CATSRGETSTDTQYF. The CDR3 DNA sequence: TGTGCCACCAGCCGCGGGGAGACTAGCACAGATACGCAGTATTTT.

This clonotype was recorded many times. The chain employs TRBV7-2 and TRBJ2-4; a weak D match, TRBD1 (6 bases). Germline loops: CDR1 SGHTA, CDR2 FQGNSA. The CDR3 spans 16 residues. Trimming took 5 bases from V and 1 from J, leaving 15 bases between them. The CDR3 DNA reads TGTGCCAGCAGCATGGGGGCTAGGTCGGCCAAAAACATTCAGTACTTC. This codes for CASSMGARSAKNIQYF.

This clonotype was observed a few times. The chain links TRBV29-1 to TRBJ2-5; D remains ambiguous. This CDR3 comprises 14 residues. Germline V gives CDR1 SQVTM, CDR2 ANQGSEA. Trimming took 6 bases from V and 4 from J, leaving 18 bases between them. The CDR3 DNA reads TGCAGCGTAGTTCCCGACGGAACGCGAGAGACCCAGTACTTC. It translates to CSVVPDGTRETQYF.

V and J are TRBV11-1 and TRBJ1-2, with 7 bases aligning to TRBD1. Trimming removed 4 bases from V and 1 base from J; junction bases left unmatched: 9. Germline V gives CDR1 SGHAT, CDR2 FQDESV (reference sequence). This CDR3 contains 16 residues. CDR3: CASSSTGTAFNYGYTF. The CDR3 DNA reads TGTGCCAGCAGCTCCACCGGGACAGCTTTTAACTATGGCTACACCTTC.

The rearrangement links TRBV7-9 to TRBJ1-2, with 8 bases lining up with TRBD1. The germline gives CDR1 SEHNR, CDR2 FQNEAQ (reference sequence). This CDR3 region has 16 residues. V lost 4 bases and J lost 3; bases outside the gene matches: 10. The CDR3 sequence is CASSSTPPDRDYGYTF. The CDR3 DNA is TGTGCCAGCAGCTCCACCCCACCGGACAGGGACTATGGCTACACCTTC. Drawing the rest from reference TRBV7-9 and TRBJ1-2, the complete variable domain is DTGVSQNPRHKITKRGQNVTFRCDPISEHNRLYWYRQTLGQGPEFLTYFQNEAQLEKSRLLSDRFSAERPKGSFSTLEIQRTEQGDSAMYLCASSSTPPDRDYGYTFGSGTRLTVV.

The rearrangement joins TRBV6-2 or TRBV6-3 to TRBJ2-7, with a possible D match to TRBD2 (6 bases). Germline-derived CDR1 and CDR2 are MNHEY and SVGEGT. This CDR3 spans 13 amino acids. The V and J ends lost 4 bases and 4 bases respectively, with 11 bases between them. CDR3 region: CASSWGDVYEQYF. The CDR3 DNA reads TGTGCCAGCAGTTGGGGGGACGTTTACGAGCAGTACTTC.